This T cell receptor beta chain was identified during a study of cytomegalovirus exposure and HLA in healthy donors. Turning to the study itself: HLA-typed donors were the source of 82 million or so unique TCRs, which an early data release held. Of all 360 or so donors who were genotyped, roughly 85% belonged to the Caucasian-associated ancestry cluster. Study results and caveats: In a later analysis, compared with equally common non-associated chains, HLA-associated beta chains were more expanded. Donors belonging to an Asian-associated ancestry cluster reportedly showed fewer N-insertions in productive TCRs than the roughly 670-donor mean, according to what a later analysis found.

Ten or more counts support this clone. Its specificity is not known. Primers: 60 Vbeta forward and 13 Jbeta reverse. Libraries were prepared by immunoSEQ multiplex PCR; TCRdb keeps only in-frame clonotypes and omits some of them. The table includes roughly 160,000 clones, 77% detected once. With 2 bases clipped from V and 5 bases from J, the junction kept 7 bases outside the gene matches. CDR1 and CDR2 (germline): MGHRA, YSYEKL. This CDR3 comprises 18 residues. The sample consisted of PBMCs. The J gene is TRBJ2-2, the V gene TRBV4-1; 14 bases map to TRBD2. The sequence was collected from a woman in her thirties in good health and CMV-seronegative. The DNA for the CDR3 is TGCGCCAGCAGCCAATCAAGGACTAGCGGGGGGAGGACCGGGGAGCTGTTTTTT. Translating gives CASSQSRTSGGRTGELFF.